These 15 T cell receptor beta chains originate from one sample sequenced in a study of T cell changes during pregnancy in multiple sclerosis. Measured with immunoSEQ multiplex PCR; TCRdb has only the in-frame clones, and not every one. This table holds under 85,000 clones, over 80% found once. The source material was CD4+ T cells from peripheral blood mononuclear cells, sampled in the second trimester of pregnancy. Every receptor here comes from a female donor with multiple sclerosis, enrolled in a pregnancy study.

The V and J genes are TRBV11-3 and TRBJ1-2, with 7 positions matching TRBD1. This CDR3 spans 16 amino acids. Germline CDR1 SGHNT, CDR2 YENEEA. V dropped 1 base and J dropped 4; count of bases not matched to a gene: 9. CDR3 loop: CASSLATGFPTYGYTF. CDR3 DNA: TGTGCCAGCAGCTTAGCGACAGGGTTCCCTACCTATGGCTACACCTTC. The full variable domain, with the rest looked up from reference TRBV11-3 and TRBJ1-2, is EAGVVQSPRYKIIEKKQPVAFWCNPISGHNTLYWYLQNLGQGPELLIRYENEEAVDDSQLPKDRFSAERLKGVDSTLKIQPAELGDSAVYLCASSLATGFPTYGYTFGSGTRLTVV.

V usage is TRBV18 and J usage is TRBJ1-2; 9 bases line up with TRBD1. In germline, CDR1 is KGHSH, CDR2 LQKENI. The J segment lost 7 bases and the V segment lost 5 bases, leaving 8 bases of the junction unmatched. The CDR3 extends over 14 amino acids. This chain's CDR3 is CASSLSGQGLGYTF. CDR3 DNA sequence: TGTGCCAGCTCATTGTCGGGACAGGGTCTTGGCTACACCTTC.

This clone was counted a single time. This chain uses TRBV7-8 with TRBJ2-7; the D gene is possibly TRBD1 (5 bases). This CDR3 has 14 residues. V was shortened by 0 bases and J by 4 bases, with 10 bases between the two germline ends. Germline lookup yields CDR1 SGHVS and CDR2 FQNEAQ. The CDR3 DNA sequence: TGTGCCAGCAGCTTAGCCCAGGGCATGTACGAGCAGTACTTC. It specifies CASSLAQGMYEQYF.

V is TRBV7-8 and J is TRBJ2-7; 9 nucleotides align to TRBD1. The CDR3 is 16 amino acids. Trimming cost V 0 bases and J 5 bases; bases outside gene matches: 8. Looked up from germline, CDR1 is SGHVS and CDR2 is FQNEAQ. The CDR3, as DNA: TGTGCCAGCAGCTTAGCTACCGGGACAGGGCTTCACGAGCAGTACTTC. It codes for CASSLATGTGLHEQYF.

The rearrangement joins TRBV19 to TRBJ2-2; 10 bases agree with TRBD2. Germline V lookup: CDR1 LNHDA, CDR2 SQIVND (reference sequence). The CDR3 has 18 residues. V was pared by 6 bases and J by 1 base, with 11 bases of the junction left unmatched. CDR3 sequence: CASRGLRPSGGNTGELFF. DNA for the CDR3: TGTGCCAGTAGAGGGCTACGGCCTAGCGGGGGGAACACCGGGGAGCTGTTTTTT.

The rearrangement uses TRBV28 and TRBJ1-5; D may be TRBD1 (5 bases). V dropped 5 bases and J dropped 3 bases, with 11 bases sitting between them. The CDR3 length is 14 residues. CDR1 is MDHEN and CDR2 is SYDVKM in the germline V gene. CDR3 loop: CASSLNRPNQPQHF. For the CDR3, the DNA is TGTGCCAGCAGTCTCAACAGGCCCAATCAGCCCCAGCATTTT.

The CDR3 region has the DNA TGTGCCAGCAGTCCCTCGGGACAGGGCCTATCGGGGGTCGGCTACACCTTC. The encoded protein is CASSPSGQGLSGVGYTF. This chain connects TRBV6-4 to TRBJ1-2; 9 nucleotides agree with TRBD1. V trimming: 5 bases; J trimming: 8 bases; junction bases outside the gene matches: 18. The germline V gene encodes CDR1 MRHNA and CDR2 SNTAGT. The CDR3 sequence is 17 residues long.

The chain has TRBV15 and TRBJ2-5; 10 positions agree with TRBD2. J lost 2 bases, V lost 4 bases, and 4 bases had no gene match. Germline-derived CDR1 and CDR2 are LNHNV and YYDKDF (reference sequence). CDR3 length: 15 amino acids. Written as DNA, the CDR3 is TGTGCCACCAGCATCTCAGCGGGGGGGCAAGAGACCCAGTACTTC. It encodes CATSISAGGQETQYF.

The chain carries TRBV5-4 and TRBJ2-5; 8 bases agree with TRBD2. This CDR3 has 14 residues. The trim removed 7 bases at V and 4 bases at J, leaving 9 bases unmatched. Germline CDR1 SGHNT, CDR2 YYREEE (reference sequence). CDR3 in amino acids: CASPREGGGETQYF. The CDR3 DNA reads TGTGCCAGCCCCCGGGAGGGTGGGGGAGAGACCCAGTACTTC. The full variable domain, with the rest looked up from reference TRBV5-4 and TRBJ2-5, is ETGVTQSPTHLIKTRGQQVTLRCSSQSGHNTVSWYQQALGQGPQFIFQYYREEENGRGNFPPRFSGLQFPNYSSELNVNALELDDSALYLCASPREGGGETQYFGPGTRLLVL.

The rearrangement joins TRBV5-5 to TRBJ2-2; 10 nucleotides agree with TRBD1. V shed 4 bases, J shed 5 bases, and the junction held 20 bases outside the gene matches. The CDR3 spans 20 residues. Germline-derived CDR1 and CDR2 are SGHKS and YYEKEE (reference sequence). The CDR3 loop is CASSPEKWTTGGIGTGELFF. The CDR3 DNA follows: TGTGCCAGCAGCCCCGAGAAATGGACGACAGGGGGCATCGGGACCGGGGAGCTGTTTTTT.

The V gene is TRBV5-1, the J gene TRBJ2-1; 8 bases align to TRBD2. Germline-derived CDR1 and CDR2 are SGHRS and YFSETQ. With V trimmed by 5 bases and J by 5 bases, 6 bases remained unmatched. The CDR3 sequence is 14 residues long. CDR3 sequence (DNA): TGCGCCAGCAGTAAAACTAGCGGAAACAATGAGCAGTTCTTC. Its translation is CASSKTSGNNEQFF. Based on the CDR3 plus reference TRBV5-1 and TRBJ2-1, the full variable domain is KAGVTQTPRYLIKTRGQQVTLSCSPISGHRSVSWYQQTPGQGLQFLFEYFSETQRNKGNFPGRFSGRQFSNSRSEMNVSTLELGDSALYLCASSKTSGNNEQFFGPGTRLTVL.

V is TRBV6-1 and J is TRBJ1-1; tentative D call: TRBD1 (5 bases). The CDR3 has 14 amino acids. The germline V gene has CDR1 MNHNS and CDR2 SASEGT. Trimming shortened V by 2 bases and J by 5 bases, and 12 bases separated the two germline ends. The DNA of the CDR3 is TGTGCCAGCAGTGAAAGGGGATCATGGACTGAAGCTTTCTTT. It translates to CASSERGSWTEAFF.

The rearrangement joins TRBV7-2 to TRBJ1-3; D might be TRBD1 (6 bases). Germline CDR1 reads SGHTA; CDR2 reads FQGNSA. The CDR3 is 17 residues long. V was pared by 1 base and J by 0 bases, with 13 bases between. CDR3 DNA sequence: TGTGCCAGCAGCTTAGAGGGGGTCATGAACTCTGGAAACACCATATATTTT. It yields the protein CASSLEGVMNSGNTIYF.

In this sample, this clone turned up a few times. The V call is TRBV30, the J call TRBJ2-3; D uncertain. Trimming shortened V by 4 bases and J by 2 bases, and 10 bases separated the two germline ends. The CDR3 contains 13 residues. Germline values: CDR1 GTSNPN, CDR2 SVGIG (reference sequence). The CDR3 is CAWNLLPTDTQYF. The CDR3 region has the DNA TGTGCCTGGAATCTCCTTCCCACAGATACGCAGTATTTT.

The genes are TRBV7-9 and TRBJ2-5, with TRBD2 identical over 7 bases. After removal of 2 bases from V and 4 bases from J, the junction contained 4 bases not matched to a gene. The CDR3 consists of 14 residues. CDR1 is SEHNR, CDR2 FQNEAQ, per germline (reference sequence). CDR3 DNA: TGTGCCAGCAGCTTAAGGGGAGGGGTAGAGACCCAGTACTTC. This gives the protein CASSLRGGVETQYF.